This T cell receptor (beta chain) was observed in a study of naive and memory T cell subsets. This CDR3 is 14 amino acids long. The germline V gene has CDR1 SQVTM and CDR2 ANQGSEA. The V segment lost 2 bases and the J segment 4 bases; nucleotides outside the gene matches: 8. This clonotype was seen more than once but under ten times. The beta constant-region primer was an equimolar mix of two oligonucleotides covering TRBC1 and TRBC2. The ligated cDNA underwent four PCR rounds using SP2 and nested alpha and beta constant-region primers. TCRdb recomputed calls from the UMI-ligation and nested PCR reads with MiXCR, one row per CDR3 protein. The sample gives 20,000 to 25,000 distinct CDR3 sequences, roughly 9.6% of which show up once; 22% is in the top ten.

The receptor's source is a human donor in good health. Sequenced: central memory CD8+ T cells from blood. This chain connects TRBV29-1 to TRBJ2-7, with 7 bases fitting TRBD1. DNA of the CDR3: TGCAGCGTTGAAACCGGGACAGTGCCTTACGAGCAGTACTTC. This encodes CSVETGTVPYEQYF.